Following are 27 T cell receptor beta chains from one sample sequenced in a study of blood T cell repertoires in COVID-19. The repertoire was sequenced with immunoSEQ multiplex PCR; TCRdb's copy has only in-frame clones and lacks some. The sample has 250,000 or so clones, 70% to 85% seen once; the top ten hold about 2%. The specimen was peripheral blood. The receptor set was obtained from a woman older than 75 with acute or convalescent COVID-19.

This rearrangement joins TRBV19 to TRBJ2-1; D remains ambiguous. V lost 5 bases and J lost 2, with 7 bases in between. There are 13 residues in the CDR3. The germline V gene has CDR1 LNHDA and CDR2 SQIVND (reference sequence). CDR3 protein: CASSPSPYNEQFF. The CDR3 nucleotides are TGTGCCAGTAGTCCCTCCCCCTACAATGAGCAGTTCTTC.

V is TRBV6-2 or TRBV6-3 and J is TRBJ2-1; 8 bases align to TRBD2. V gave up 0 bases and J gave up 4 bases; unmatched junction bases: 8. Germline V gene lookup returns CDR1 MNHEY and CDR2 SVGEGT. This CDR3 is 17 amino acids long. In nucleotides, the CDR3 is TGTGCCAGCAGTTACTCGGAGATTAGCGGGACTTACAATGAGCAGTTCTTC. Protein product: CASSYSEISGTYNEQFF.

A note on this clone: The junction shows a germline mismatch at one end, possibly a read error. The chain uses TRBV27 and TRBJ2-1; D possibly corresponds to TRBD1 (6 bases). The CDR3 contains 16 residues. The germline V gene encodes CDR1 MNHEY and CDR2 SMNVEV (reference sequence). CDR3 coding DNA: TGTGCCAGCAGTGAGAGACGGACAGCCTCCTTCAATGAGCAGTTCTTC. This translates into CASSERRTASFNEQFF.

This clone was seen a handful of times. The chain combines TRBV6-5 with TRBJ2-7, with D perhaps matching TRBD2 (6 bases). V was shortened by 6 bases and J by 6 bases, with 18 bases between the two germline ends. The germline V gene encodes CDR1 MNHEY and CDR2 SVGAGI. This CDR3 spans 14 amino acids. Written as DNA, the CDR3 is TGTGCCAGCAGGCCACTAGCTCGTTTTTCCGAGCAGTACTTC. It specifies CASRPLARFSEQYF.

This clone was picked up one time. This chain's CDR3 is CASSYSASAAAFF. The CDR3 coding sequence is TGTGCCAGCAGTTACTCTGCCAGTGCGGCGGCTTTCTTT. The gene calls are TRBV6-6 and TRBJ1-1; unclear D gene. CDR1 is MNHNY and CDR2 is SVGAGI in the germline V gene (reference sequence). V shed 0 bases and J shed 11 bases, with 13 bases lying between them. The CDR3 is made up of 13 amino acids.

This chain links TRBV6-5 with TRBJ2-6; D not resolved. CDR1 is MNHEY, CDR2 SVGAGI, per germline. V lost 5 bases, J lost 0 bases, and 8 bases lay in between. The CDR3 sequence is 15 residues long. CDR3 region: CASSLGGSGANVLTF. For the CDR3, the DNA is TGTGCCAGCAGTCTAGGTGGCTCTGGGGCCAACGTCCTGACTTTC.

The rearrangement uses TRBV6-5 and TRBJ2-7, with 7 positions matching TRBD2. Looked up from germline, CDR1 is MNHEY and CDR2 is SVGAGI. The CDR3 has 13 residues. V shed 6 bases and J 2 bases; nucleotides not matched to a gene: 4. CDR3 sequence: CASRRGNAYEQYF. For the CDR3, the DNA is TGTGCCAGCAGGCGGGGGAATGCCTACGAGCAGTACTTC.

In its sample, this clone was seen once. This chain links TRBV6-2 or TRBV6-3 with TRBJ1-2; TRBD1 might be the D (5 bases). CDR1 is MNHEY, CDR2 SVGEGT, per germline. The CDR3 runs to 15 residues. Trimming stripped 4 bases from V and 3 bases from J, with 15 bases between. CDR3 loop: CASSSIPGSHYGYTF. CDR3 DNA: TGTGCCAGCAGTTCCATCCCAGGGTCCCACTATGGCTACACCTTC.

The CDR3 bases are TGTGCCAGCAGCCAAGACGGAAGACAGGGCTATGGCTACACCTTC. It codes for CASSQDGRQGYGYTF. V gene TRBV3-1 (or the pseudogene TRBV3-2) combines with J gene TRBJ1-2, with TRBD1 matching over 7 bases. The CDR3 loop spans 15 amino acids. After removal of 0 bases from V and 4 bases from J, the junction contained 5 bases not matched to a gene. Germline V gives CDR1 LGHDT, CDR2 YNNKEL (reference sequence).

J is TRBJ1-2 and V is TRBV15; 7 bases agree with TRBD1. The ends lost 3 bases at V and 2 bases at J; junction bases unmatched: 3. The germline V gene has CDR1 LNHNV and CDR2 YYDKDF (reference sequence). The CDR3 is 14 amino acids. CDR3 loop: CATSRGDSNYGYTF. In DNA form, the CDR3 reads TGTGCCACCAGCAGGGGGGACAGCAACTATGGCTACACCTTC.

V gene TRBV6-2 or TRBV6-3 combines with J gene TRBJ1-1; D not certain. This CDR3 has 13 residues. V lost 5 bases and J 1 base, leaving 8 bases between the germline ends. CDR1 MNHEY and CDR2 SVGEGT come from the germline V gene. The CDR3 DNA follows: TGTGCCAGCAGTAATCAGGCGAACACTGAAGCTTTCTTT. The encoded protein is CASSNQANTEAFF.

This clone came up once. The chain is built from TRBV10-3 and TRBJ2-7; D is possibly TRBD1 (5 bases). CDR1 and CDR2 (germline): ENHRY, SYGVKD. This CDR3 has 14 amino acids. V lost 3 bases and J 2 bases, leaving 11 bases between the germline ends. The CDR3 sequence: CAISDNQGTYEQYF. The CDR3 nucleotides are TGTGCCATCAGTGACAATCAGGGAACCTACGAGCAGTACTTC.

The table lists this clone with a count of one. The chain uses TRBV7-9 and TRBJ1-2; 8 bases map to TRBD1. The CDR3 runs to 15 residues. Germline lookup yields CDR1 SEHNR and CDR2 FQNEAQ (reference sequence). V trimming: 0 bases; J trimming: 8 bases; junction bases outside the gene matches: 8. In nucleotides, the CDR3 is TGTGCCAGCAGCTTAGCGAACCCCGGACAGGGAGGCTACACCTTC. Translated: CASSLANPGQGGYTF.

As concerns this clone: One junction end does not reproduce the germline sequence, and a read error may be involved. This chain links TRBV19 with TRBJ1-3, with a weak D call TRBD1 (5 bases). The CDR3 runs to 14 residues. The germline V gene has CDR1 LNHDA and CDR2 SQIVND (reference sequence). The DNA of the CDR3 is TGTGCCAGTAGTATCGCCAGGGCTGGGAACACCATATATTTT. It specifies CASSIARAGNTIYF. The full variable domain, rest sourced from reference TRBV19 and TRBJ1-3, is DGGITQSPKYLFRKEGQNVTLSCEQNLNHDAMYWYRQDPGQGLRLIYYSQIVNDFQKGDIAEGYSVSREKKESFPLTVTSAQKNPTAFYLCASSIARAGNTIYFGEGSWLTVV.

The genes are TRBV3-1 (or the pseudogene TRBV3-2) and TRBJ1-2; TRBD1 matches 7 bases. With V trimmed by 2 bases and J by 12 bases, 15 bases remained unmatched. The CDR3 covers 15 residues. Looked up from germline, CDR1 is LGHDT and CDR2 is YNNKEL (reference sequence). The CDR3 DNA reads TGTGCCAGCAGCCAATTACTTTCGGGAGGGGGCTTTCACACCTTC. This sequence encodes CASSQLLSGGGFHTF.

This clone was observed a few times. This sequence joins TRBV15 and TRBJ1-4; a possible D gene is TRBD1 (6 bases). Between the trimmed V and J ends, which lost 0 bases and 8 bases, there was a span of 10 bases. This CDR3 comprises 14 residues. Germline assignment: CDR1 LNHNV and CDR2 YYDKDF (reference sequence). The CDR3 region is CATSRDRGAEKLFF. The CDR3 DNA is TGTGCCACCAGCAGAGATCGGGGGGCGGAAAAACTGTTTTTT.

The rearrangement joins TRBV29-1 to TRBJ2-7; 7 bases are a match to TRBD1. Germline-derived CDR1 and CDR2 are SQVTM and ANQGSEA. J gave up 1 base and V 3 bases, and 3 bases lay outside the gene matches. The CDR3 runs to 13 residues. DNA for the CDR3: TGCAGCGTTGAGGACAGGCGGTCCTACGAGCAGTACTTC. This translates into CSVEDRRSYEQYF.

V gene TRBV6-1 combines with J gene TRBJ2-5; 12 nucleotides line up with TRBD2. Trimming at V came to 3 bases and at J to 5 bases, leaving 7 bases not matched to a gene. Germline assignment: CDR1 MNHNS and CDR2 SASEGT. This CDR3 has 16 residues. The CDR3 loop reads CASSDAGLAGVETQYF. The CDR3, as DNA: TGTGCCAGCAGTGACGCGGGACTAGCGGGCGTGGAGACCCAGTACTTC.

The CDR3, as DNA: TGCGCCAGCAGCCAAGCCGGGGGGGGCCTCACTGAAGCTTTCTTT. As protein: CASSQAGGGLTEAFF. The J gene is TRBJ1-1, the V gene TRBV4-1; TRBD1 might be the D (6 bases). The CDR3 is 15 amino acids. Germline loops: CDR1 MGHRA, CDR2 YSYEKL. Trimming took 1 base from V and 4 from J, leaving 13 bases between them.

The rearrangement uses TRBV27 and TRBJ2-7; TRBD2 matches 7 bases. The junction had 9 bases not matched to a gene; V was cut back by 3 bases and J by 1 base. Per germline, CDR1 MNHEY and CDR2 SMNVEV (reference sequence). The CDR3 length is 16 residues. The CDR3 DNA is TGTGCCAGCAGTTTGGGAGCGGGGCTTCGGTCCTACGAGCAGTACTTC. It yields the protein CASSLGAGLRSYEQYF.

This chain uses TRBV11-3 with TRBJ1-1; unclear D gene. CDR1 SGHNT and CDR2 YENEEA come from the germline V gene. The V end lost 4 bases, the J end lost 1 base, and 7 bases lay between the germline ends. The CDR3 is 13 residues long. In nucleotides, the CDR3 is TGTGCCAGCAGCTCCGAGGCGAACACTGAAGCTTTCTTT. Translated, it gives CASSSEANTEAFF.

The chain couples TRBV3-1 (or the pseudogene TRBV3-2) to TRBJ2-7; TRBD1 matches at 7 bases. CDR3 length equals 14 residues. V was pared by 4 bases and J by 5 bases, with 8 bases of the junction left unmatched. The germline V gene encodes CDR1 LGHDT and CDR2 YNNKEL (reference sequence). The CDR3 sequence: CASSPRDRKNEQYF. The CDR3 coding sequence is TGTGCCAGCAGCCCCAGGGACAGAAAGAACGAGCAGTACTTC.

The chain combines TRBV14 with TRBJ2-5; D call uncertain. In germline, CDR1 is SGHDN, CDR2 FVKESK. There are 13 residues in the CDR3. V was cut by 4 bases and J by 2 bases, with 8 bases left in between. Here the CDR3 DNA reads TGTGCCAGCAGCCGGCAAAATCAAGAGACCCAGTACTTC. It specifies CASSRQNQETQYF.

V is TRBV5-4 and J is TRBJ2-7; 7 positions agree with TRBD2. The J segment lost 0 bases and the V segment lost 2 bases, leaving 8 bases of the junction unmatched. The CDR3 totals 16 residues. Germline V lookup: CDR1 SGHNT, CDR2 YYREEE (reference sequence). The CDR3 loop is CASSLGPGGGSYEQYF. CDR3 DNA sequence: TGTGCCAGCAGCTTAGGTCCTGGCGGGGGCTCCTACGAGCAGTACTTC.

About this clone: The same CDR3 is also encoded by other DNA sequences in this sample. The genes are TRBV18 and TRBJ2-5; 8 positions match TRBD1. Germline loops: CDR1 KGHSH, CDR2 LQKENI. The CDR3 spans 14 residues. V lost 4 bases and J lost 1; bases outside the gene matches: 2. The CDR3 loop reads CASSRGTGQETQYF. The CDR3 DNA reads TGTGCCAGCTCACGGGGGACAGGCCAAGAGACCCAGTACTTC.

The CDR3 DNA is TGTGCCAGCAGCGGGGGGGGAATCACTGAAGCTTTCTTT. It specifies CASSGGGITEAFF. This chain links TRBV12-3 or TRBV12-4 with TRBJ1-1; tentative D call: TRBD1 (5 bases). The V and J ends lost 6 bases and 4 bases respectively, with 12 bases between them. This CDR3 is built from 13 residues.

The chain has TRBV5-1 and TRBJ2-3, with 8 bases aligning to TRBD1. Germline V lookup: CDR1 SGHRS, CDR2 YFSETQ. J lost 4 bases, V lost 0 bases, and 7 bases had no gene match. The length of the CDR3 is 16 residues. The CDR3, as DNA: TGCGCCAGCAGCTTGGTAGGACAGGGAGGTCCAGATACGCAGTATTTT. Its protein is CASSLVGQGGPDTQYF.